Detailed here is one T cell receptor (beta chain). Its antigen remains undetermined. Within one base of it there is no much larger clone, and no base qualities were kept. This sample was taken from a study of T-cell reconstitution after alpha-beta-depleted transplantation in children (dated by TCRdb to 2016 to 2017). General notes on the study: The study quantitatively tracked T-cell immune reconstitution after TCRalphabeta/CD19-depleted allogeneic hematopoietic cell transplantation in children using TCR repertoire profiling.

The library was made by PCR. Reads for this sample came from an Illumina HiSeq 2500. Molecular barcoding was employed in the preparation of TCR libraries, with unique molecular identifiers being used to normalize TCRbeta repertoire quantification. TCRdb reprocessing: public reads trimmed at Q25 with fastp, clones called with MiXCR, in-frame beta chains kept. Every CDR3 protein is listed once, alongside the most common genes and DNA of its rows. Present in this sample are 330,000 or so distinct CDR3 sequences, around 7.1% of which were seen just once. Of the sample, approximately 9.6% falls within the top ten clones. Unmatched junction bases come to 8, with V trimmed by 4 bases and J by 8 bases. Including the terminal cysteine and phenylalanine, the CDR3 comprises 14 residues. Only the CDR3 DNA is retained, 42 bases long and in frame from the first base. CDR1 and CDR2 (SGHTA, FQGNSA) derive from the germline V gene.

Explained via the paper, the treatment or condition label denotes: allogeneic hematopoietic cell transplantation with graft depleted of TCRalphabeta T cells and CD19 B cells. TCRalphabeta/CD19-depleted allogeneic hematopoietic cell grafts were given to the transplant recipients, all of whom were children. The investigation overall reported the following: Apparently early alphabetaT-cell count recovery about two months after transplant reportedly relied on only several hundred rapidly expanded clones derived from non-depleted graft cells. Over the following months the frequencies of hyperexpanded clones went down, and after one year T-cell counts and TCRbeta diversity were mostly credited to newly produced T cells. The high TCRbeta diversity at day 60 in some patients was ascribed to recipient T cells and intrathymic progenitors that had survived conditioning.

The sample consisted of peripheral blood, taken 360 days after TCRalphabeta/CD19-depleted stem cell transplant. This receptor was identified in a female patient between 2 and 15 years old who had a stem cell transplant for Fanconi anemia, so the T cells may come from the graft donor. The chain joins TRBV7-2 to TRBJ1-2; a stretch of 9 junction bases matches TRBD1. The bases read TGTGCCAGCAGCTCTATGGGACAGGGAGGCGGCTACACCTTC. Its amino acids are CASSSMGQGGGYTF.